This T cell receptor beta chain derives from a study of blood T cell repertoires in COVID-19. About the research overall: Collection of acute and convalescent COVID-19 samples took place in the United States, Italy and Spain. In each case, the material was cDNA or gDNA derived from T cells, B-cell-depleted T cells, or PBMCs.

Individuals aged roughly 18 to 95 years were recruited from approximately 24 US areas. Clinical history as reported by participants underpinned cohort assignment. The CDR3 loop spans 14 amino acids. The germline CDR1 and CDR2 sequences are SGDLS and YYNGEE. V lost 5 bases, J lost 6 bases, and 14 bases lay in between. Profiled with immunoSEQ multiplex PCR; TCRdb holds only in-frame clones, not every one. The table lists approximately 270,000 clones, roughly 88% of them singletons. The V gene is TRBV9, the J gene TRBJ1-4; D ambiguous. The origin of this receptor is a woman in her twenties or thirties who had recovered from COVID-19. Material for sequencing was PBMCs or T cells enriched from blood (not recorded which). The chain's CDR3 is CASSPNSAHEKLFF. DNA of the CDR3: TGTGCCAGCAGTCCCAACAGTGCTCATGAAAAACTGTTTTTT.